This TCR beta chain was profiled in a study of T cell repertoires in ileal Crohn's disease. Time point given: neoterminal ileum biopsy at postoperative endoscopy, about 6 months after surgery. Overall study findings and caveats: High-frequency clones were more common in sorted CD8 than CD4 cells.

With respect to this clone: Antigen specificity is unknown.

The CDR3 has 14 amino acids. Per germline, CDR1 SGHTA and CDR2 FQGNSA. V was cut by 2 bases and J by 5 bases, with 7 bases left in between. Sequenced by immunoSEQ multiplex PCR; TCRdb stores in-frame clones only, minus some. The sample contains approximately 18,000 clones, around 70% of which appear only once. The chain uses TRBV7-2 and TRBJ1-6; D remains unclear. What was sequenced was ileal tissue. The clonotype originates from an adult with Crohn's disease. The CDR3 coding sequence is TGTGCCAGCAGCTTAAACGGAGATAATTCACCCCTCCACTTT. This translates into CASSLNGDNSPLHF. The full variable domain, in which reference TRBV7-2 and TRBJ1-6 provide the parts outside the CDR3, is GAGVSQSPSNKVTEKGKDVELRCDPISGHTALYWYRQSLGQGLEFLIYFQGNSAPDKSGLPSDRFSAERTGGSVSTLTIQRTQQEDSAVYLCASSLNGDNSPLHFGNGTRLTVT.